The present T cell receptor beta chain was sequenced within a study of blood T cell repertoires in COVID-19 (dated by TCRdb to the early 2020s). General notes on the study: Samples from collaborators originated in the United States, Italy and Spain and spanned both the acute and convalescent phases of COVID-19. The material from the prospective study consisted of cDNA or gDNA derived from T cells, B-cell-depleted T cells, or PBMCs. Subjects who had been exposed to COVID-19, were actively infected with it, or had recovered from it provided the deeply sampled blood TCRbeta repertoires that made up the dataset. The repertoires were released in a freely available public database intended as a resource for research on the immune response to SARS-CoV-2. Samples were obtained from the ongoing ImmuneRACE study (first 160 participants) and from about 1,300 subjects provided by 6 global collaborators. The sample metadata nearly always contained a de-identified subject ID, COVID-19 status, age in years and sex. Where available, HLA class I and class II types were taken from metadata supplied by the sample provider and were not determined by assay-based typing. General findings and caveats noted by the study authors: How much clinical and demographic metadata was included differed by source and by participant, and the metadata was provided uncurated.

Another Seattle source contributed samples from volunteer blood donors who had recovered from COVID-19. The collaborating institutions used their own protocols to collect whole blood in K2EDTA tubes. For TCRbeta analysis, collaborator samples were shipped as frozen whole blood, as isolated PBMCs, or as DNA extracted from either sample type. TCRbeta CDR3 regions were amplified from genomic DNA using the immunoSEQ Assay, a bias-controlled multiplex PCR. The original methods were these. Within the assay, amplification of reference gene primers was used to estimate how many nucleated cells each sample contained. Sequence reads were collapsed and filtered to measure the absolute abundance of every unique TCRbeta CDR3 rearrangement. Productive Simpson clonality was computed per sample as the square root of Simpson's diversity index over productive rearrangements. TCRdb holds this immuneACCESS table with in-frame rearrangements only. Some clones are missing; in checked studies, unresolved V genes explain under half, and the rest has no known cause. V and J calls plus clone size are reproduced from that table; the DNA served to infer D and trimming. The sample table records 230,000 or so clones; 65% to 90% of these occur just once. The ten largest clones add up to under 1.5% of the sample.

CDR1 and CDR2, looked up from the germline V gene, are SGDLS and YYNGEE. V is cut by 0 bases and J by 3 bases, and the space between the germline ends is 5 bases. Its CDR3 holds 13 amino acids, cysteine through phenylalanine. Of all the DNA, just the CDR3 is kept, 39 bases in frame from base 1. A remark on this clone: Its antigen is not yet known. No qualities accompany the bases; no much larger clone lies one base away.

The chain is encoded by TRBV9 joined to TRBJ2-3, with TRBD2 as a weak D call on 5 bases. This sequence originates from a woman aged 40-49 years who had recovered from COVID-19. Sequencing was done on a sample of peripheral blood. The CDR3 region: CASSVGGTDTQYF. The DNA sequence follows: TGTGCCAGCAGCGTAGGAGGGACAGATACGCAGTATTTT.